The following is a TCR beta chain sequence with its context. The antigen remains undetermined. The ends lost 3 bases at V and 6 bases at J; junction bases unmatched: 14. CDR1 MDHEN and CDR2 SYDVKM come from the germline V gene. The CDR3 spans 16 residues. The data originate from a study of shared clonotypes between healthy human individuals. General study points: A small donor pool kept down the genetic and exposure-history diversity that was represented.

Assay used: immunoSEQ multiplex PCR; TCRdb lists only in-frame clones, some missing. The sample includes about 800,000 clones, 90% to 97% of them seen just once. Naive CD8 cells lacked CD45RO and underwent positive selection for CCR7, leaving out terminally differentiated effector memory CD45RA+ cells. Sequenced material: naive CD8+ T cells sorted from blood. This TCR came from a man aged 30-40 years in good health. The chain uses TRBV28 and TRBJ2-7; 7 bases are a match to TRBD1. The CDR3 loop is CASSFTLTGITSEQYF. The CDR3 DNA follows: TGTGCCAGCAGTTTCACATTGACAGGGATTACGTCCGAGCAGTACTTC.